This TCR beta chain was recovered during a study of PD-1 blockade in classical Hodgkin lymphoma. Whole-study findings and limits: Repertoire difference causes, possibly disease activity or prior therapy, remain undefined. Newly diagnosed patients reportedly had lower baseline TCR diversity than healthy donors.

Germline-derived CDR1 and CDR2 are MRHNA and SNTAGT. The CDR3 runs 15 residues. V was clipped by 0 bases and J by 1 base, with 8 bases between them. The time point here: newly diagnosed, previously untreated cHL patient sample. Magnetic negative selection was used to purify CD4+ T cells from PBMCs that had been thawed. Investigators turned to newly diagnosed, untreated classical Hodgkin lymphoma PBMCs for comparison. Concerning this clone: The antigen remains unidentified.

Produced via immunoSEQ multiplex PCR; TCRdb's table is partial and in-frame only. The repertoire holds 22,000 or so clones, with nearly 90% as singletons. Sequencing input: CD4+ T cells from blood. This rearrangement joins TRBV6-4 to TRBJ2-3; no definite D call. This clonotype was sampled from a human donor with classical Hodgkin lymphoma. The CDR3 sequence is CASSDSGIGTDTQYF. The CDR3 nucleotides read TGTGCCAGCAGTGACTCAGGGATAGGCACAGATACGCAGTATTTT.